This TCR beta chain is drawn from a study of technical replicates of blood from a few donors. The table came from immunoSEQ multiplex PCR; TCRdb's copy has only in-frame clones and leaves some out. Of 98,000 or so clones listed, approximately 94% are singletons. This CDR3 region has 15 residues. The germline V gene encodes CDR1 SEHNR and CDR2 FQNEAQ (reference sequence). J gave up 3 bases and V 1 base, and 5 bases lay outside the gene matches. The sequence was obtained from a human donor in good health. V usage is TRBV7-9 and J usage is TRBJ1-2; 7 bases are shared with TRBD1. The sequenced sample consisted of T cells isolated from PBMCs. Written as DNA, the CDR3 is TGTGCCAGCAGCTTAGGTCAGGGGGAGGACTATGGCTACACCTTC. It translates to CASSLGQGEDYGYTF.